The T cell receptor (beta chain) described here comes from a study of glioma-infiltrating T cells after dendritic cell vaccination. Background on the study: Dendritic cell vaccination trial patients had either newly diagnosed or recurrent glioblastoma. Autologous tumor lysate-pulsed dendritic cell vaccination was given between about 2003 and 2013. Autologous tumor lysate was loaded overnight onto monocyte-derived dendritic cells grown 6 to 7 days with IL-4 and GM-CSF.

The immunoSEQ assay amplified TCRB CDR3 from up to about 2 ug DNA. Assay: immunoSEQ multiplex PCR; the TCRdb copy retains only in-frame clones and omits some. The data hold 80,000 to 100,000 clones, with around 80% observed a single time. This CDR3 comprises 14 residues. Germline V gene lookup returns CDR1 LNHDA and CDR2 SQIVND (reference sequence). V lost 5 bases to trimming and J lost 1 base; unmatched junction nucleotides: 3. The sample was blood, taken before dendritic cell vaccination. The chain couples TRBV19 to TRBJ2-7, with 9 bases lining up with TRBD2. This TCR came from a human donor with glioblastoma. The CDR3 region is CASSRLAGSYEQYF. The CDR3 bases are TGTGCCAGTAGTCGCCTAGCGGGGTCCTACGAGCAGTACTTC.